The T cell receptor (beta chain) described here comes from a study of regulatory T cells in long-lasting Graves disease (dated by TCRdb to the early 2020s). About the investigation overall: Patients with newly diagnosed Graves' disease had been on antithyroid drugs for under 3 months. This study used TCR sequencing and RNA sequencing of peripheral blood to compare persistent Graves' disease patients against newly diagnosed Graves' disease patients. The study was registered as a clinical trial and conducted in China. A total of some 33 samples were covered by TCR sequencing, comprising roughly 13 persistent and around 20 newly diagnosed Graves' disease patients. Points the paper makes about the study in general: TRBV28, TRBJ1-2 and TRBJ2-5 were preferentially used in persistent disease, while TRBV20-1 and TRBJ2-1 were favored in newly diagnosed disease. As a limitation, the authors acknowledged that the small sample size may reduce accuracy. The study examined only peripheral blood because the primary lesion, thyroid tissue, could not be accessed. Sequencing and analysis were restricted to the TCR beta chain. Persistent patients shared more public clonotypes among themselves (around 3,000) than newly diagnosed patients did (over 950). Persistent Graves' disease patients showed lower TCR Shannon entropy and fewer highly expanded clones than newly diagnosed patients, suggesting clonal expansion.

This clonotype was seen repeatedly, ten times or more. Its antigen specificity is not known. Per-base quality was not reported, and no clone a single base away is much larger than it. The CDR3 sequence holds 15 residues, the cysteine and phenylalanine included. The kept DNA is CDR3 alone, 45 bases in frame from the first base. V is clipped by 6 bases and J by 3 bases, and the sequence between their germline boundaries is 20 bases long. As encoded in the germline V gene (reference sequence), CDR1 is DFQATT while CDR2 is SNEGSKA. The sample's time point label is to be understood as: newly diagnosed GD, antithyroid drugs for less than 3 months. For both TCR sequencing and RNA sequencing, RNA was extracted from PBMCs in TRIzol. The diagnosis of Graves' disease followed American Thyroid Association guidelines. The patients came from an endocrinology department in Xi'an, China. From each patient, 7.5 to 10 milliliters of peripheral blood was collected into an EDTA anticoagulant tube. Ficoll Paque Plus density gradient separation was used to isolate PBMCs, and no further T cell sorting was performed. An Agilent 2100 Bioanalyzer and agarose gel were used to check RNA quality, and a NanoDrop 2000 was used to measure RNA concentration.

The library was generated by multiplex PCR. Sequencing used an Illumina HiSeq 4000. CDR3 regions were amplified by Arm-PCR with iRepertoire HTBI primers to construct TCR beta libraries. PCR products were gel purified before sequencing. Under the source paper's analysis protocol: Across samples, 55 to 80 TRBV and 13 to 15 TRBJ segments were identified and used for gene usage analysis of CDR3 amino acid clonotypes. COPE and FqMerger were used to merge filtered high-quality paired reads into contigs. BLAST was used to align contigs to the IMGT TRBV, TRBD and TRBJ reference genes, and CDR3 was defined following IMGT. Any clonotype with a frequency above 0.1% was counted as a highly expanded clone. Repertoire diversity was measured by Shannon entropy, and V-J evenness by the Gini coefficient. A clonotype was considered public if more than one individual shared it. Starting from the raw public reads, TCRdb applied fastp trimming at Q25, assembled clones with MiXCR and retained in-frame beta chains. Each record represents a unique CDR3 protein, reported with the most common genes and DNA among its rows. These V and J calls derive from TCRdb rather than the authors' analysis. A total of under 450,000 distinct CDR3 sequences appear in this sample, 10% to 15% of them only once. Approximately 17% of the sample is in the top ten clones.

This sample also belongs to another study, concerning T cells in Graves' hyperthyroidism and ophthalmopathy. Taken from the second paper: Graves' hyperthyroidism was defined as stable when no progression to ophthalmopathy occurred over 18 months of follow-up. Hyperthyroidism patients were newly diagnosed, had a disease duration of under 2 months, and were aged 18 to 65 years. Any patient with an uncontrolled infection, another autoimmune disease, pregnancy or lactation was excluded. Diagnoses relied on clinical symptoms, serum thyroxine and TRAb, thyroid ultrasound and orbital computed tomography. A first-round RT-PCR of the TCR CDR3 used the HTBI primer set with the Qiagen OneStep RT-PCR kit. Most expanded thyroid clonotypes (frequency above 0.001) were also found in blood, which suggests that blood repertoires may mirror thyroid immune responses. A 13 V-J signature model separated ophthalmopathy from stable hyperthyroidism, with 87.88% sensitivity and approximately 81% specificity in cross-validation and 80%/75% in testing. In validation, the model predicted progression to ophthalmopathy with approximately 71% sensitivity and 72.22% specificity, a median of 6.5 months before onset. A discovery cohort of about 96 patients, 43 with Graves' ophthalmopathy and under 60 with stable Graves' hyperthyroidism, was used to find distinguishing TCR V-J signatures. Prospective prediction of ophthalmopathy was tested in an independent validation cohort of approximately 18 hyperthyroidism patients and 17 patients who later progressed to ophthalmopathy. The 100 discovery patients were randomly split 7:3 into training and test sets. In more than 5 Graves' hyperthyroidism patients, the study also compared T-cell repertoires from thyroid tissue with T-cell repertoires from blood. After sampling, hyperthyroidism patients received methimazole starting at 30 mg daily, and ophthalmopathy patients received high-dose intravenous methylprednisolone. The libraries were constructed in a second round of multiplex PCR and then size-selected and purified. Libraries were sequenced paired-end with 100 bp reads on an Illumina HiSeq2000. SOAPnuke was used to process the raw data, throwing out any read that contained adapters or uncalled bases, had a mean Phred below 15, or lacked an exact constant-primer or identifier match. High-quality paired reads were merged with COPE v1.2.5, and unique nucleotide sequences were defined as clonotypes. MiTCR v1.1 was used to align the clonotypes against IMGT TRBV, TRBD and TRBJ reference segments. Only V-J combinations with frequency above 0.0001, covering approximately 99% of repertoires, were analysed. A TCS score was defined as the ratio between F50 (clonal expansion) and ExV (chaos), using BLOSUM62-based TCRdist between CDR3 peptides within each V-J. Welch's t-statistics and random forest reduced 450 to 600 V-J features to about 12, which were used in a naive Bayes classifier (R e1071). No statistical method was used to set the sample size in advance, and investigators knew the group allocation. The paper reports TCR Vbeta CDR3 sequencing of over 130 peripheral blood samples: around 45 ophthalmopathy, some 80 hyperthyroidism and 17 progressor patients.

The receptor chain draws on TRBV20-1 and TRBJ2-5; TRBD1 is perhaps the D gene, given 5 matching bases. The sample here was peripheral blood mononuclear cells (PBMCs), taken at new diagnosis, from a patient treated with antithyroid drugs. The receptor comes from a woman younger than 35 with Graves disease. Donor details come from another sample of the same person, matched by shared clones. The encoded CDR3 is CSAAGSQGWEETQYF. The DNA sequence is given as TGCAGTGCCGCCGGATCCCAGGGTTGGGAAGAGACCCAGTACTTC.